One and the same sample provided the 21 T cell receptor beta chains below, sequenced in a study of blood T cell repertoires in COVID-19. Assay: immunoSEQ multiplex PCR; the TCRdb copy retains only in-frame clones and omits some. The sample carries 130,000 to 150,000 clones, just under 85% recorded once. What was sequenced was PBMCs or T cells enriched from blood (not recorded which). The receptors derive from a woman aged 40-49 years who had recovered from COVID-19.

CDR3 DNA: TGTGCCATCAGTGAGTCGGCTAGCGGGGACAATGAGCAGTTCTTC. Translation: CAISESASGDNEQFF. V is TRBV10-3 and J is TRBJ2-1; TRBD2 aligns across 9 bases. The junction had 2 bases not matched to a gene; V was cut back by 0 bases and J by 5 bases. CDR3 length: 15 residues. Germline V gene data show CDR1 as ENHRY and CDR2 as SYGVKD.

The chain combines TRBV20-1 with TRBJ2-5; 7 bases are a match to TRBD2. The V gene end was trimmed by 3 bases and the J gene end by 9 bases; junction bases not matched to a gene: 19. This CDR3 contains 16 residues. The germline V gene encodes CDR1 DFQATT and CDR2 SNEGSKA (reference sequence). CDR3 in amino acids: CSASKFGTNPTVPQYF. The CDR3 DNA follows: TGCAGTGCTAGTAAATTCGGGACTAACCCGACGGTGCCCCAGTACTTC.

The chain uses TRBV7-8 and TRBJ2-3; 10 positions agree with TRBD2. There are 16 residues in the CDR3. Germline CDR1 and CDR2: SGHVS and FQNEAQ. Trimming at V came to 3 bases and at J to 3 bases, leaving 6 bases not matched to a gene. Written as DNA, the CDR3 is TGTGCCAGCAGCTTCGAGCGGGAGGGCTTTACAGATACGCAGTATTTT. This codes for CASSFEREGFTDTQYF.

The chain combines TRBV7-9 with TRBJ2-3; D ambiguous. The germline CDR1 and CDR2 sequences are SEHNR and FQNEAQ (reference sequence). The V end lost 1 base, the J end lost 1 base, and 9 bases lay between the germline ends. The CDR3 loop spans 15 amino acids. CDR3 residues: CASSLVRPGTDTQYF. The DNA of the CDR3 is TGTGCCAGCAGCTTAGTGAGGCCAGGCACAGATACGCAGTATTTT.

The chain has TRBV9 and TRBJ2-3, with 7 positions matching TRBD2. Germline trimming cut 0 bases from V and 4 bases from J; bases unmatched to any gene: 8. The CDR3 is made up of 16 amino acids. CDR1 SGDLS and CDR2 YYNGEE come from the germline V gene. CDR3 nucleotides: TGTGCCAGCAGCGTAGCGGTAGCGGGTAGCTCAGATACGCAGTATTTT. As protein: CASSVAVAGSSDTQYF.

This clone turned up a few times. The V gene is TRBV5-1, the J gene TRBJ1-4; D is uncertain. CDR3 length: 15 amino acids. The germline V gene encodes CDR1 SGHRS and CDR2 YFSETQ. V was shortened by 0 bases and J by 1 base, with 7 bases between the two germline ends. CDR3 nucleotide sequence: TGCGCCAGCAGCTTGGGCGTGAGAACTAATGAAAAACTGTTTTTT. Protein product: CASSLGVRTNEKLFF.

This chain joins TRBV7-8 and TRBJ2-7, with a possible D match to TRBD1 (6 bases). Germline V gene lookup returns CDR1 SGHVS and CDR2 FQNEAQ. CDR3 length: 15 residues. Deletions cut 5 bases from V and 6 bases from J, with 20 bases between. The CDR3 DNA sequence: TGTGCCAGCAGCACCTTGCATACAGGGTTAGGCGAGCAGTACTTC. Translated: CASSTLHTGLGEQYF.

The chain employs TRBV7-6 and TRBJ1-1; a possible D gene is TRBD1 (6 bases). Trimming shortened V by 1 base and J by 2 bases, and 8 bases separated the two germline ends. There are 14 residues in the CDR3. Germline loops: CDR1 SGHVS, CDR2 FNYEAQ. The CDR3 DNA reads TGTGCCAGCAGCTTAGAAGGGGGAAACACTGAAGCTTTCTTT. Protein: CASSLEGGNTEAFF.

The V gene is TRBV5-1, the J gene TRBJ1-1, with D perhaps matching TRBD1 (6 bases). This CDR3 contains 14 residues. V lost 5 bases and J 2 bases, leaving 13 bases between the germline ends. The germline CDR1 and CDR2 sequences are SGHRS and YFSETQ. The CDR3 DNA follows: TGCGCCAGCAGTCGACAGGACACCAACACTGAAGCTTTCTTT. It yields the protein CASSRQDTNTEAFF.

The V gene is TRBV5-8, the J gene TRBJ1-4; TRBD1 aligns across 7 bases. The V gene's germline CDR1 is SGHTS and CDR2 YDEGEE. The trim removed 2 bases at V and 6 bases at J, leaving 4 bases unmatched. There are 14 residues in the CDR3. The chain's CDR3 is CASSFDRDDEKLFF. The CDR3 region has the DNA TGTGCCAGCAGCTTCGACAGGGATGATGAAAAACTGTTTTTT.

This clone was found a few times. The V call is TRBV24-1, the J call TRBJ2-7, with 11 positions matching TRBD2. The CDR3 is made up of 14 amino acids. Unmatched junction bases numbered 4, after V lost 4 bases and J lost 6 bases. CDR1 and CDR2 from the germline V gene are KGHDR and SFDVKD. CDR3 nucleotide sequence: TGTGCCACCAGTGAGGCGGGACTAGCGGCCGAGCAGTACTTC. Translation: CATSEAGLAAEQYF.

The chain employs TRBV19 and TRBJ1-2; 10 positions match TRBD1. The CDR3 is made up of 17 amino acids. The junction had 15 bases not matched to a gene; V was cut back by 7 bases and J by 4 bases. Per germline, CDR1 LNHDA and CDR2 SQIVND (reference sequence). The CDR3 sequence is CASTPGTGDGPIYGYTF. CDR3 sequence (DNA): TGTGCCAGTACCCCCGGGACAGGGGACGGTCCCATCTATGGCTACACCTTC. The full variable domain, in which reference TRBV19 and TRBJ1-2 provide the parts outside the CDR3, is DGGITQSPKYLFRKEGQNVTLSCEQNLNHDAMYWYRQDPGQGLRLIYYSQIVNDFQKGDIAEGYSVSREKKESFPLTVTSAQKNPTAFYLCASTPGTGDGPIYGYTFGSGTRLTVV.

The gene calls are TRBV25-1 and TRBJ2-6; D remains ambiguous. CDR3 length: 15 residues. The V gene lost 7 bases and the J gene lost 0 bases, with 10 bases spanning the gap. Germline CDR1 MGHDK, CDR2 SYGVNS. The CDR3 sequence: CASNSDISGANVLTF. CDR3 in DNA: TGTGCCAGCAACTCTGACATCTCTGGGGCCAACGTCCTGACTTTC.

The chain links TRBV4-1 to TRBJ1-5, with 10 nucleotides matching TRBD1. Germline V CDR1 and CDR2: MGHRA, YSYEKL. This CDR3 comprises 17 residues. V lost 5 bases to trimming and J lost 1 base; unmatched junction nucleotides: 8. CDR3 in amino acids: CASSARQGAGSNQPQHF. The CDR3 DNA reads TGCGCCAGCAGCGCCAGACAGGGGGCGGGAAGCAATCAGCCCCAGCATTTT.

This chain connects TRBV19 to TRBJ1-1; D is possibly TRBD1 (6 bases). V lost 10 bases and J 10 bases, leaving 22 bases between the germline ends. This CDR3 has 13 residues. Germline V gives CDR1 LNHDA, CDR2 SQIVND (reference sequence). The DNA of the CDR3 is TGTGCCACCCCTCCACGGGGGGGCGGGAGAGCTTTCTTT. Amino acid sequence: CATPPRGGGRAFF.

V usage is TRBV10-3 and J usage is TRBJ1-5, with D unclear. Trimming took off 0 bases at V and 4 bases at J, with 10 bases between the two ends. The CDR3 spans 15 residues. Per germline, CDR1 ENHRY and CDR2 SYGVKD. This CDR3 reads CAISESEARNQPQHF. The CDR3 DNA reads TGTGCCATCAGTGAGTCTGAGGCCCGGAATCAGCCCCAGCATTTT.

The CDR3 DNA is TGTGCCAGTTCCTTAGCGGGAGGCGGGGATGAGCAGTTCTTC. This translates into CASSLAGGGDEQFF. The chain combines TRBV6-5 with TRBJ2-1; TRBD2 matches 10 bases. CDR3 length: 14 residues. Germline V gene lookup returns CDR1 MNHEY and CDR2 SVGAGI. Trimming at V came to 9 bases and at J to 8 bases, leaving 10 bases not matched to a gene.

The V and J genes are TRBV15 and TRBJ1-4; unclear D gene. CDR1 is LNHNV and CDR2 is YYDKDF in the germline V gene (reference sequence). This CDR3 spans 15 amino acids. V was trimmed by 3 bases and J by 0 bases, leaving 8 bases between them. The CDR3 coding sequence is TGTGCCACCAGCAGGACACCGGCAACTAATGAAAAACTGTTTTTT. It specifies CATSRTPATNEKLFF.

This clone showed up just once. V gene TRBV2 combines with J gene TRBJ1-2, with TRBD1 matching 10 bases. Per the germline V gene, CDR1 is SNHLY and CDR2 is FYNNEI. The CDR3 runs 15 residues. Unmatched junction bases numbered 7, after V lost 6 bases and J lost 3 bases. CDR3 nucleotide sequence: TGTGCCAGCAGGGGGGGACAGGGGTTGTACTATGGCTACACCTTC. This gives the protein CASRGGQGLYYGYTF.

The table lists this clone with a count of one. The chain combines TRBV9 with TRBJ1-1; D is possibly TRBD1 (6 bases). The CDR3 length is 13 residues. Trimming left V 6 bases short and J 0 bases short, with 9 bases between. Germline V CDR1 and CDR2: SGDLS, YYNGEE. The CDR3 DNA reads TGTGCCAGCACAACAGGGATGAACACTGAAGCTTTCTTT. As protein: CASTTGMNTEAFF.

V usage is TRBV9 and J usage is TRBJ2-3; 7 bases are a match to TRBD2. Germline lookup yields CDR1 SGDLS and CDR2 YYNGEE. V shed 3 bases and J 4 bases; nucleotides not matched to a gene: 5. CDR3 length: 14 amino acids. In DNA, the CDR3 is TGTGCCAGCAGCGCGCTAGCGGCCCCAGATACGCAGTATTTT. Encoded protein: CASSALAAPDTQYF. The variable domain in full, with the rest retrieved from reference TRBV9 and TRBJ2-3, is DSGVTQTPKHLITATGQRVTLRCSPRSGDLSVYWYQQSLDQGLQFLIQYYNGEERAKGNILERFSAQQFPDLHSELNLSSLELGDSALYFCASSALAAPDTQYFGPGTRLTVL.